Following are 9 T cell receptor beta chains from one sample sequenced in a study of T cells in Graves' hyperthyroidism and ophthalmopathy. TCR beta CDR3 regions were amplified from RNA transcripts. Carried out on the TCR CDR3, a first-round RT-PCR used the HTBI primer set. TCRdb called the multiplex PCR reads again in MiXCR, with one record for every CDR3 protein. The table has about 700,000 distinct CDR3 sequences, approximately 14% seen once. Sequencing was performed on blood. All receptors derive from a woman aged 18-29 years with Graves' hyperthyroidism.

This clonotype was picked up many times. The gene calls are TRBV27 and TRBJ2-3; maybe TRBD2 (6 bases). V shed 3 bases and J shed 0 bases, with 13 bases lying between them. The CDR3 is 16 amino acids. CDR1 and CDR2 from the germline V gene are MNHEY and SMNVEV (reference sequence). The CDR3 loop is CASSLEIGGSTDTQYF. The CDR3 DNA sequence: TGTGCCAGCAGTTTGGAAATTGGAGGGAGCACAGATACGCAGTATTTT.

This clonotype has a handful of counts. The V gene is TRBV7-9, the J gene TRBJ1-4; 9 nucleotides align to TRBD1. V was pared by 5 bases and J by 6 bases, with 7 bases of the junction left unmatched. The CDR3 spans 15 residues. CDR1 and CDR2 from the germline V gene are SEHNR and FQNEAQ (reference sequence). DNA of the CDR3: TGTGCCAGCAGCCCGACCGGGACAGGGCATGAAAAACTGTTTTTT. This codes for CASSPTGTGHEKLFF.

This chain uses TRBV20-1 with TRBJ2-1; 11 nucleotides align to TRBD2. The germline CDR1 and CDR2 sequences are DFQATT and SNEGSKA (reference sequence). J lost 3 bases, V lost 6 bases, and 7 bases had no gene match. The CDR3 has 15 amino acids. CDR3 residues: CSARQGTSGYNEQFF. CDR3 nucleotides: TGCAGTGCCCGCCAAGGGACTAGCGGCTACAATGAGCAGTTCTTC.

This clonotype was found a few times. The rearrangement uses TRBV3-1 and TRBJ1-2; 7 bases agree with TRBD1. Germline CDR1 and CDR2: LGHDT and YNNKEL (reference sequence). Trimming removed 6 bases from V and 8 bases from J; junction bases left unmatched: 9. The CDR3 totals 13 residues. CDR3 DNA: TGTGCCAGCAGTACATGGGACAGAAGAGGCTACACCTTC. Its translation: CASSTWDRRGYTF. Looking up the rest from reference TRBV3-1 and TRBJ1-2 gives the full variable domain: DTAVSQTPKYLVTQMGNDKSIKCEQNLGHDTMYWYKQDSKKFLKIMFSYNNKELIINETVPNRFSPKSPDKAHLNLHINSLELGDSAVYFCASSTWDRRGYTFGSGTRLTVV.

This clonotype occurred many times. This rearrangement joins TRBV30 to TRBJ2-2; TRBD1 agrees at 8 bases. This CDR3 has 14 residues. Germline V gene lookup returns CDR1 GTSNPN and CDR2 SVGIG (reference sequence). V shed 4 bases and J 0 bases; nucleotides not matched to a gene: 1. CDR3 coding DNA: TGTGCCTGGAACAGGGGGTCGAACACCGGGGAGCTGTTTTTT. Residues: CAWNRGSNTGELFF.

This clonotype was counted between two and nine times. The chain couples TRBV6-1 to TRBJ2-3, with 10 positions matching TRBD2. Germline V gene data show CDR1 as MNHNS and CDR2 as SASEGT. J was trimmed by 2 bases and V by 2 bases; bases with no gene match: 4. The CDR3 consists of 16 residues. This CDR3 is CASSEHGLADTDTQYF. DNA of the CDR3: TGTGCCAGCAGTGAACATGGACTAGCGGACACAGATACGCAGTATTTT.

This clonotype was detected ten times or more. The chain recombines TRBV13 with TRBJ2-7; TRBD1 aligns across 11 bases. V was pared by 5 bases and J by 0 bases, with 6 bases of the junction left unmatched. Per germline, CDR1 PRHDT and CDR2 FYEKMQ (reference sequence). The CDR3 spans 16 residues. The CDR3 region is CASSPAGTGGSYEQYF. The CDR3 DNA reads TGTGCCAGCAGCCCAGCAGGGACAGGGGGCTCCTACGAGCAGTACTTC.

The chain carries TRBV5-1 and TRBJ1-1; TRBD1 agrees at 11 bases. The CDR3 is 15 residues long. Germline-derived CDR1 and CDR2 are SGHRS and YFSETQ. V lost 3 bases to trimming and J lost 3 bases; unmatched junction nucleotides: 4. CDR3 in DNA: TGCGCCAGCAGCTCGGACAGGGGGCGTTACACTGAAGCTTTCTTT. The encoded protein is CASSSDRGRYTEAFF. Complete variable domain (other parts from reference TRBV5-1 and TRBJ1-1): KAGVTQTPRYLIKTRGQQVTLSCSPISGHRSVSWYQQTPGQGLQFLFEYFSETQRNKGNFPGRFSGRQFSNSRSEMNVSTLELGDSALYLCASSSDRGRYTEAFFGQGTRLTVV.

This clonotype has a handful of counts. This sequence joins TRBV11-2 and TRBJ2-5; weak D call: TRBD2 (6 bases). Germline values: CDR1 SGHAT, CDR2 FQNNGV. V was cut by 10 bases and J by 4 bases, with 25 bases left in between. This CDR3 has 16 amino acids. The DNA for the CDR3 is TGTGCCAACACCCCCCCCAGTGGAAGGGGAGGAGAGACCCAGTACTTC. Translated, it gives CANTPPSGRGGETQYF.